Listed below are T cell receptor beta chains from one sample, sequenced in a study of human versus mouse CDR3 diversity and MHC coevolution. Repertoires were generated with immunoSEQ multiplex PCR, while TCRdb's copy carries only in-frame clones and drops some. The data contain 60,000 or so clones, roughly 94% of them seen just once; the ten biggest clones take up about 19%. The sample consisted of naive CD4+ T cells from blood. Every receptor here comes from a person aged 60 to 70 in good health. The CDR3 runs from the conserved cysteine through the conserved F or W. D genes are given only for firm matches. Some rows mark clone size as missing; the rest say once, few, many or name a class of expanded clone.

>TRBV11-2|.|.|TRBJ2-3
CASSQTVDTQYF
TGTGCCAGCAGCCAGACAGTAGATACGCAGTATTTT
>TRBV7-9|.|.|TRBJ2-2
CATTRDSNTGELFF
TGTGCCACAACACGGGACTCGAACACCGGGGAGCTGTTTTTT
>TRBV6-6|.|TRBD1|TRBJ1-1
CASTKGQGLSDEAFF
TGTGCCAGCACCAAAGGACAGGGCCTTTCCGATGAAGCTTTCTTT
>TRBV19|.|.|TRBJ2-3
CASSNPPGVAGDTQYF
TGTGCCAGTAGTAACCCCCCGGGAGTGGCCGGAGATACGCAGTATTTT
>TRBV5-8|once|TRBD2|TRBJ2-1
CASSLRGSSYNEQFF
TGTGCCAGCAGCTTGCGCGGGAGCTCCTACAATGAGCAGTTCTTC
>TRBV5-1|.|.|TRBJ2-7
CASKRGASSYEQYF
TGCGCCAGCAAACGTGGTGCCAGCTCCTACGAGCAGTACTTC
>TRBV5-1|.|.|TRBJ2-2
CASSLDGGELFF
TGCGCCAGCAGCTTGGACGGCGGGGAGCTGTTTTTT
>TRBV9|.|.|TRBJ2-7
CASSVDGGTTYEQYF
TGTGCCAGCAGCGTAGATGGCGGGACGACTTACGAGCAGTACTTC
>TRBV7-3|.|TRBD2|TRBJ2-1
CASSPRTSGRGEQFF
TGTGCCAGCAGTCCCAGGACTAGCGGGAGGGGCGAGCAGTTCTTC
>TRBV15|.|TRBD2|TRBJ2-1
CATSRDTAGGQNEQFF
TGTGCCACCAGCAGAGACACAGCGGGAGGGCAGAATGAGCAGTTCTTC
>TRBV5-1|.|.|TRBJ2-5
CASSLELSETQYF
TGCGCCAGCAGCTTGGAGCTTTCAGAGACCCAGTACTTC
>TRBV11-2|.|.|TRBJ2-7
CASSYPLRGRDSYEQYF
TGTGCCAGCAGCTACCCCTTAAGGGGGAGGGACTCCTACGAGCAGTACTTC
>TRBV19|.|TRBD2|TRBJ2-2
CASSIVGLAGDGELFF
TGTGCCAGTAGTATAGTGGGACTAGCGGGAGACGGGGAGCTGTTTTTT
>TRBV5-1|.|.|TRBJ2-1
CASSSPLGSSSYNEQFF
TGCGCCAGCAGCAGCCCCCTGGGGAGCAGCTCCTACAATGAGCAATTCTTC
>TRBV2|.|.|TRBJ2-5
CASSGLVKETQYF
TGTGCCAGCAGTGGACTAGTAAAAGAGACCCAGTACTTC
>TRBV5-1|once|TRBD2|TRBJ2-3
CASSLGGSLTDTQYF
TGCGCCAGCAGCCTGGGCGGGAGTCTAACAGATACGCAGTATTTT
>TRBV5-4|.|.|TRBJ2-3
CASSFSGDGDTQYF
TGTGCCAGCAGCTTTTCAGGGGATGGGGATACGCAGTATTTT
>TRBV6-5|.|.|TRBJ1-3
CASSPPGTGNTIYF
TGTGCCAGCAGCCCCCCCGGGACTGGAAACACCATATATTTT
>TRBV12-5|.|TRBD1|TRBJ2-3
CASGLGTGTDTQYF
TGTGCTAGTGGTTTGGGGACAGGGACAGATACGCAGTATTTT
>TRBV5-4|.|TRBD2|TRBJ2-1
CASSPSGSRDNEQFF
TGTGCCAGCAGCCCAAGCGGGAGTCGGGACAATGAGCAGTTCTTC
>TRBV7-9|.|TRBD2|TRBJ2-4
CASSLGGLAKNIQYF
TGTGCCAGCAGCTTGGGGGGGTTAGCCAAAAACATTCAGTACTTC
>TRBV10-3|few|.|TRBJ1-1
CAIQTDMNTEAFF
TGTGCCATACAGACAGACATGAACACTGAAGCTTTCTTT
>TRBV10-1|.|TRBD1|TRBJ2-3
CASSDGGTGGDTQYF
TGCGCCAGCAGTGATGGTGGGACAGGGGGAGATACGCAGTATTTT
>TRBV5-1|once|TRBD2|TRBJ2-5
CASSLGGLAGGETQYF
TGCGCCAGCAGCTTGGGGGGACTAGCGGGAGGAGAGACCCAGTACTTC
>TRBV19|.|.|TRBJ2-3
CASSILTGSITDTQYF
TGTGCCAGTAGTATACTCACAGGTTCGATCACAGATACGCAGTATTTT
>TRBV11-2|.|.|TRBJ1-4
CASSSGGGGEGEKLFF
TGTGCCAGCAGCTCCGGTGGTGGCGGAGAAGGTGAAAAACTGTTTTTT
>TRBV15|.|TRBD2|TRBJ2-3
CATSREPSGATDTQYF
TGTGCCACCAGCAGAGAACCTAGCGGGGCCACAGATACGCAGTATTTT
>TRBV7-3|.|TRBD1|TRBJ2-2
CASSLEGAGTGELFF
TGTGCCAGCAGCTTAGAGGGGGCAGGCACCGGGGAGCTGTTTTTT
>TRBV27|.|TRBD2|TRBJ2-7
CASSLDRSSGLPDSYEQYF
TGTGCCAGCAGTTTGGATCGGTCTAGCGGGCTCCCCGACTCCTACGAGCAGTACTTC
>TRBV10-1|.|TRBD1|TRBJ2-5
CASSETGGLKTQYF
TGCGCCAGCAGTGAGACAGGGGGCCTGAAGACCCAGTACTTC
>TRBV7-8|.|TRBD2|TRBJ2-7
CASRRSGANSYEQYF
TGTGCCAGCAGGAGAAGCGGGGCCAACTCCTACGAGCAGTACTTC
>TRBV6-6|.|.|TRBJ1-2
CASRRGQNYGYTF
TGTGCCAGTAGACGTGGGCAGAACTATGGCTACACCTTC
>TRBV29-1|.|TRBD2|TRBJ2-1
CSLGLAATPYNGQFF
TGCAGCCTGGGACTAGCGGCTACTCCCTACAATGGGCAGTTCTTC
>TRBV10-3|.|TRBD1|TRBJ1-2
CASTEDREGYTF
TGTGCGAGTACGGAGGACAGGGAGGGCTACACCTTC
>TRBV2|.|.|TRBJ2-5
CATRIAGKETQYF
TGTGCCACCAGGATAGCAGGGAAAGAGACCCAGTACTTC
>TRBV27|.|.|TRBJ1-5
CAGSAGVGTRRQPQHF
TGTGCCGGCAGCGCCGGCGTAGGGACAAGGAGGCAGCCCCAGCATTTT
>TRBV18|.|.|TRBJ1-2
CASSPPLSEAENYGYTF
TGTGCCAGCTCACCACCGTTATCGGAGGCGGAAAACTATGGCTACACCTTC
>TRBV2|.|.|TRBJ2-2
CASSVGTTNTGELFF
TGTGCCAGCAGTGTGGGGACAACGAACACCGGGGAGCTGTTTTTT
>TRBV7-8|.|.|TRBJ2-2
CASSPRGPGELFF
TGTGCCAGCAGCCCTAGGGGCCCCGGGGAGCTGTTTTTT
>TRBV9|.|.|TRBJ1-3
CASSIRPGSGNTIYF
TGTGCCAGCAGCATCCGCCCGGGCTCTGGAAACACCATATATTTT
>TRBV5-1|.|TRBD1|TRBJ1-5
CASSEQGDSNQPQHF
TGCGCCAGCAGTGAACAGGGGGATAGCAATCAGCCCCAGCATTTT
>TRBV18|.|.|TRBJ2-2
CASSPRVPGAGELFF
TGTGCCAGCTCACCACGGGTCCCCGGGGCCGGGGAGCTGTTTTTT